The T cell receptor (beta chain) under discussion was sequenced for a study of PD-L1 blockade in urothelial cancer. Study-level information: Blood gave a median around 140,000 T cells.

Repertoires were generated with immunoSEQ multiplex PCR, while TCRdb's copy carries only in-frame clones and drops some. The table records around 45,000 clones, 88% of them present only once. This CDR3 has 17 residues. V trimming: 4 bases; J trimming: 2 bases; junction bases outside the gene matches: 14. The germline CDR1 and CDR2 sequences are SGDLS and YYNGEE. Sequenced material: PBMCs, taken around atezolizumab (anti-PD-L1) treatment. This sequence originates from an older woman with urothelial cancer. The chain links TRBV9 to TRBJ2-7; 8 nucleotides line up with TRBD2. The CDR3 here is CASSIGGGRGIPYEQYF. CDR3 nucleotide sequence: TGTGCCAGCAGCATCGGGGGGGGCAGGGGTATTCCCTACGAGCAGTACTTC.